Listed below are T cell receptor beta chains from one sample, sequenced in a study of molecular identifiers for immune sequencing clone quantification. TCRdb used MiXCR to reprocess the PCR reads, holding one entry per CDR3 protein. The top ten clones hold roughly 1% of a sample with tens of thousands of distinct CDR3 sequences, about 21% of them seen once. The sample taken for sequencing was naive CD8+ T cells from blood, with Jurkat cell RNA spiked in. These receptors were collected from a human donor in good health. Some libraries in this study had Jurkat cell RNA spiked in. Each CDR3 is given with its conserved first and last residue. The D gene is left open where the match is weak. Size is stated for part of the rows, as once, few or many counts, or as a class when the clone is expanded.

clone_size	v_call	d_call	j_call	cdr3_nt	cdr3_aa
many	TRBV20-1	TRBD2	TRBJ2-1	TGCAGTGCTAACGCACGGGGGGCCTACAATGAGCAGTTCTTC	CSANARGAYNEQFF
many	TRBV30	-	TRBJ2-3	TGTGCCTGGAGTAGGGGGGTAGGGACAGATACGCAGTATTTT	CAWSRGVGTDTQYF
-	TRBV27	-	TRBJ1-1	TGTGCCAGCAGTTTGGGGGGCACTAACACTGAAGCTTTCTTT	CASSLGGTNTEAFF
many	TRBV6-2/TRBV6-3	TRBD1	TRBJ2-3	TGTGCCAGCAGTCAATGGACAGGGGACCCCACAGATACGCAGTATTTT	CASSQWTGDPTDTQYF
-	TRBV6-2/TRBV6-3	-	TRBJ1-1	TGTGCCAGCAGTTACTCAATCGTCACTGAAGCTCTCTTT	CASSYSIVTEALF
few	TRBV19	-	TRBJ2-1	TGTGCCAGTAGGTCGCCCTTGTACAATGAGCAGTTCTTC	CASRSPLYNEQFF
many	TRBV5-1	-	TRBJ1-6	TGCGCCAGCAGCTTGGAAAGACCGTCGGTTATTTCACCCCTCCACTTT	CASSLERPSVISPLHF
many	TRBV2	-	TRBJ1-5	TGTGCCAGCAGTACGGGGGATTCCGGGACTGCAACCTGGGGCAATCAGCCCCAGCATTTT	CASSTGDSGTATWGNQPQHF
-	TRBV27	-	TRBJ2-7	TGTGCCAGTCGACAGACCGGCTCCACCTACGAGCAGTACTTC	CASRQTGSTYEQYF
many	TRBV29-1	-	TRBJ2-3	TGCAGCGTTGATGAGGTGGAGAGCACAGATACGCAGTATTTT	CSVDEVESTDTQYF
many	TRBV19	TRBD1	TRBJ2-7	TGTGCCAGTAGTACACCGGGACAGGGTTACGAGCAGTACTTC	CASSTPGQGYEQYF
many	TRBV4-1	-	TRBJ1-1	TGCGCCAGCAGCCAAGGGGGCAGATTATACACTGAAGCTTTCTTT	CASSQGGRLYTEAFF
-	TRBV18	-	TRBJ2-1	TGTGCCAGCTCACCCCTAGGGGACGCAACTTACAATGAGCAGTTCTTC	CASSPLGDATYNEQFF
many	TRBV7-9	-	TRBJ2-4	TGTGCCAGCAGCCCCCCGGCAGTCATAGCCAAAAACATTCAGTACTTC	CASSPPAVIAKNIQYF
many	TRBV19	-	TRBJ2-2	TGTGCCAGTAGTCCAGAACAGGGAACCGGGGAGCTGTTTTTT	CASSPEQGTGELFF
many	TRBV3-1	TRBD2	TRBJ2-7	TGTGCCAGCAGCCACGACAGCGGGGGTGAATACTTC	CASSHDSGGEYF
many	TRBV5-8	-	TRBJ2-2	TGTGCCAGCAGCTTGGGAGGGGGTACTTACACCGGGGAGCTGTTTTTT	CASSLGGGTYTGELFF
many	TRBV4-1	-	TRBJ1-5	TGCGCCAGCAGCCAAGGAAGTCAGCCCCAGCATTTT	CASSQGSQPQHF
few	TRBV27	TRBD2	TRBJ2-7	TGTGCCAGCAGTTCGGGACTAGCGGTTTGGTACGAGCAGTACTTC	CASSSGLAVWYEQYF
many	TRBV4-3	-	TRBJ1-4	TGCGCCAGCAGCCAAGATCAGTGGCTTACCGGGGCTAATGAAAAACTGTTTTTT	CASSQDQWLTGANEKLFF
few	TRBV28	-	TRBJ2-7	TGTGCCAGCAGTCCACGTAGAACCTACGAGCAGTACTTC	CASSPRRTYEQYF
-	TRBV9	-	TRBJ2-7	TGTGCCAGCAGCCCTACGTCCCTCTCCTCCTACGAGCGGTACTTC	CASSPTSLSSYERYF
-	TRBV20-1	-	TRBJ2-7	TGCAGTGCTAGAGATCAGTCGGGAACTTACGAGCAGTACTTC	CSARDQSGTYEQYF
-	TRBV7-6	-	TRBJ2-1	TGTGCCAGCAGCCAATCGGCGGGCGAGGGCAATGAGCAGTTCTTC	CASSQSAGEGNEQFF
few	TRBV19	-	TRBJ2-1	TGTGCCAGTAGTATCTCCGGGCATAGTGAGCAGTTCTTC	CASSISGHSEQFF
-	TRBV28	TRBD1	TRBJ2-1	TGTGCCAGCAGTCCCGGGACAGGGGTCCACAATGAGCAGTTCTTC	CASSPGTGVHNEQFF
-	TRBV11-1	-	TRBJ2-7	TGTGCCAGCAGCCTTGCCAAATCCTACGAGCAGTACTTC	CASSLAKSYEQYF
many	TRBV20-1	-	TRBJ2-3	TGCAGTGCTAGTTGGTGGGGCCCCCCGGGAACAGATACGCAGTATTTT	CSASWWGPPGTDTQYF
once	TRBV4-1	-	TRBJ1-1	TGCGCCAGCGGGACCACGAACACTGAAGCTTTCTTT	CASGTTNTEAFF
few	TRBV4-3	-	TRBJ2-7	TGCGCCAGCAGCCAAGGTGGAGGGGTGCCGTACTTC	CASSQGGGVPYF
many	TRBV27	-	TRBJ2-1	TGTGCCAGCAGTTCACCGGGAGACAATGAGCAGTTCTTC	CASSSPGDNEQFF
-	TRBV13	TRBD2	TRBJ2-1	TGTGCCAGCACGACTAGCGGGATTTACAGTGAGCAGTTCTTC	CASTTSGIYSEQFF
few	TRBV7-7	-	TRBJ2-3	TGTGCTAGCAGCTTAGACGGACCGCCGGGAGATACGCAGTATTTT	CASSLDGPPGDTQYF
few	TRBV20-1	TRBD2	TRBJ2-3	TGCAGTGCCAAGGGACTAGCGGGGGGTACAGATACGCAGTATTTT	CSAKGLAGGTDTQYF
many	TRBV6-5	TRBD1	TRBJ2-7	TGTGCCAGCAGTTACTCGGGACAGGGGGGCTACGAGCAGTACTTC	CASSYSGQGGYEQYF
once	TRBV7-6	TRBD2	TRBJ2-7	TGTGCCAGCAGCCCAGCTAGCGGGAGACCGGCCGAGCGGTACTTC	CASSPASGRPAERYF
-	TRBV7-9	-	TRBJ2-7	TGTGCCAGCAGCTTAGGGTTTACAGCAACCTACGGGCAGTACTTC	CASSLGFTATYGQYF
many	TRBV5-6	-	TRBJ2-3	TGTGCCAGCAGCTTGGAGGGACGGTTGCACACAGATACGCAGTATTTT	CASSLEGRLHTDTQYF
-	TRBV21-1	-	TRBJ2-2	TGTGCCAGCAGCCAACTCTCCGAGGCCGGGGAGCTGTTTTTT	CASSQLSEAGELFF
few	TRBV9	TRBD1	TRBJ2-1	TGTGCCAGCAGCGTCGGACAGGGCCCCTACAATGAGCAGTTCTTC	CASSVGQGPYNEQFF
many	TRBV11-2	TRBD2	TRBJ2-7	TGTGCCAGCAGCCTTAGCGGGGGGGCCGAGGAGCAGTACTTC	CASSLSGGAEEQYF
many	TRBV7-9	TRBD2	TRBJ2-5	TGTGCCAGCAGCCTCACCGGGACTAGCACCCAAGAGACCCAGTACTTC	CASSLTGTSTQETQYF
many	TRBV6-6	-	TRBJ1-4	TGTGCCAGCAAACCGGGAGCAACTAATGAAAAACTGTTTTTT	CASKPGATNEKLFF
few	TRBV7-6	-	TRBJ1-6	TGTGCCAGCAGCCCCGGCTCCTATAATTCACCCCTCCACTTT	CASSPGSYNSPLHF
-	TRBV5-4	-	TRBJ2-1	TGTGCCAGCCTAAGGGCCGGGTACAATGAGCAGTTCTTC	CASLRAGYNEQFF
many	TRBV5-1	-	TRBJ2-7	TGCGCCAGCAGCTTGTTCCGGTCGGGGACGACCAATTACGAGCAGTACTTC	CASSLFRSGTTNYEQYF
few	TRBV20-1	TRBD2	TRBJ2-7	TGCAGTGCCCGTTTGACTAGCGGGGGAGTCTACGAGCAGTACTTC	CSARLTSGGVYEQYF
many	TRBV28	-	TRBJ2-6	TGTGCCAGCAGTTTAGGCGCGGGGAATGGGGCCAACGTCCTGACTTTC	CASSLGAGNGANVLTF
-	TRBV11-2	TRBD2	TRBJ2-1	TGTGCCAGCAGCTTAGGGTCTCTAGCGGCTAGATACAATGAGCAGTTCTTC	CASSLGSLAARYNEQFF
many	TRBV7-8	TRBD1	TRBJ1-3	TGTGCCAGCAGCGGGTCAACAGGGGAAAGGCTTCGGGGAAACACCATATATTTT	CASSGSTGERLRGNTIYF
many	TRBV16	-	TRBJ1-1	TGTGCCAGCAGCCAATCAGTCGCATCTGGGGCTTTCTTT	CASSQSVASGAFF
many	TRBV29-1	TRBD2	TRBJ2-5	TGCAGCGTTGAAGTGGCTAGCGGGGTACAAGAGACCCAGTACTTC	CSVEVASGVQETQYF
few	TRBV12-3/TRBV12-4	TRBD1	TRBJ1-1	TGTGCCAGCAGCGGGACAGGACGATTGAACACTGAAGCTTTCTTT	CASSGTGRLNTEAFF
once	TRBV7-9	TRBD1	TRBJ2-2	TGTGCCAGCAGCCCAGAAGCCCCAGGGGGAATCGGGGAGCCGTTTTTT	CASSPEAPGGIGEPFF